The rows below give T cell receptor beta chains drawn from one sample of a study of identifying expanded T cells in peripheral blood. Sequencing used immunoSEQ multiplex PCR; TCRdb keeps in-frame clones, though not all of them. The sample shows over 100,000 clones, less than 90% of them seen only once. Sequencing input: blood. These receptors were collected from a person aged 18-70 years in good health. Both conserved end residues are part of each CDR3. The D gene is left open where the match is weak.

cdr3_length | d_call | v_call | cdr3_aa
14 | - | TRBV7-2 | CASSLMGINQPQHF
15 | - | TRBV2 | CASSPPGVAKNIQYF
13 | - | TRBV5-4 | CASSRGDNYGYTF
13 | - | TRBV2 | CASRVDTHSPLHF
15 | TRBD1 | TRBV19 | CASSIPRTGDQPQHF
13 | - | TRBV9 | CASSVGSYNEQFF
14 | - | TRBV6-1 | CASSEAKGGGTQYF
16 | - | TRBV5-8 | CASSTGRDAIAEKLFF
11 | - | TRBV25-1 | CASSGKNIQYF
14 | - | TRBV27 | CAIRAGTGSYEQYF
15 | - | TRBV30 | CAWKKQDLSSYEQYF
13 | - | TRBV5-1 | CASSLSHSYEQYF
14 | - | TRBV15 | CATSRDTGGNTIYF
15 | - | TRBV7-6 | CASSPIAGPTYEQYF
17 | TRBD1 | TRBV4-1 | CASSQGDLGAGTDMQYF
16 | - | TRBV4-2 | CASSSGLGGTKNIQYF
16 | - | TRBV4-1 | CASSQVFVGLGYEQYF
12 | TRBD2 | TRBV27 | CADHSGNRDQYF
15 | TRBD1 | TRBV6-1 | CASRTQGAFDYGYTF
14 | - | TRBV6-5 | CASSSQGSTGELFF
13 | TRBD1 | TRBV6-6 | CASSLGQFYGYTF
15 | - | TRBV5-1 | CASSLVGGKTGELFF
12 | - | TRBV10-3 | CAIRGQNTEAFF
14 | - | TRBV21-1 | CASSPEETDQPQHF
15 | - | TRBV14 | CASSSLPPGPVEAFF
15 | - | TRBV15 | CATSRGGDYSYEQYF
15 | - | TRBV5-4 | CASSLGIASSYEQYF
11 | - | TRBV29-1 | CSVGQGDTIYF
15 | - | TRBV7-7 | CASSLGYGRGETQYF
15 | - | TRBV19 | CASSIGTGTNQPQHF
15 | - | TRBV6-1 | CASSEEGTHNSPLHF
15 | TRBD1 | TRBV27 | CASSPSGQGAWGAFF
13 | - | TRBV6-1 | CASSEASEYEQYF
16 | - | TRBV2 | CASSEGREGWGETQYF
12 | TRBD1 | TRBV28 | CASSGQGDGYTF
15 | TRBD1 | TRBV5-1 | CASSLVPGTGAEQYF
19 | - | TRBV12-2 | CASRDRSGRASIDFYEQYF
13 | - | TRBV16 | CASSQLGSQPQHF
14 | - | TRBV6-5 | CASSPRGADTEAFF